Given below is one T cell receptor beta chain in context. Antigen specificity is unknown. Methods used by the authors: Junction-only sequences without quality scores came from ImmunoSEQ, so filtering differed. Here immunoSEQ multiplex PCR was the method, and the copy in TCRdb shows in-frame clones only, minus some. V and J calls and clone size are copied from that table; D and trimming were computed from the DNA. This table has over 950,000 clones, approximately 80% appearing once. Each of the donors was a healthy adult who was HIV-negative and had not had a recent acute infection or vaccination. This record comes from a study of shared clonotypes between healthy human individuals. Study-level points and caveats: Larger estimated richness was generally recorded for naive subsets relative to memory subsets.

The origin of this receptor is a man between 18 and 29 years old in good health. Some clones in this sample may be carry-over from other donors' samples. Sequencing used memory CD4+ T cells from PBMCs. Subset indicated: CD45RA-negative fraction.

The CDR3 is CAGTGASYEQYF. The CDR3 nucleotides are TGCGCCGGAACAGGGGCCTCCTACGAGCAGTACTTC. The J gene is TRBJ2-7, the V gene TRBV5-1; TRBD1 agrees at 7 bases. From germline, CDR1 is SGHRS and CDR2 YFSETQ. There are 12 residues in the CDR3. With V trimmed by 10 bases and J by 0 bases, 4 bases remained unmatched.